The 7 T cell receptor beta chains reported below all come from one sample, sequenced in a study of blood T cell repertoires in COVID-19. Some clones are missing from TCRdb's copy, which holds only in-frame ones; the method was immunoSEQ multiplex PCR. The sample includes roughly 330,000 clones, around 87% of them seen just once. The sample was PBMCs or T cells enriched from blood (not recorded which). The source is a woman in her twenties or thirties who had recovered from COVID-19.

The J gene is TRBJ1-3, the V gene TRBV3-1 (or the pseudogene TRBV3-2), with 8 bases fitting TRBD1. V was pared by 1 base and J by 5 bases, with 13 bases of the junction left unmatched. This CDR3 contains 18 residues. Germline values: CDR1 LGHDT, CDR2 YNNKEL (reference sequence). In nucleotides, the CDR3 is TGTGCCAGCAGCCAAGGACAGGGGACCTATCTCCGTCGAAACACCATATATTTT. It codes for CASSQGQGTYLRRNTIYF.

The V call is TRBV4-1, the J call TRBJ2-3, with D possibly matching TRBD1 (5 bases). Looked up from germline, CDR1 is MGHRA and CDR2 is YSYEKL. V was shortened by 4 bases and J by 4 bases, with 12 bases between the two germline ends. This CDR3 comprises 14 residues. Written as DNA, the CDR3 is TGCGCCAGCAGCCCCGCTCAGGGTCCAGATACGCAGTATTTT. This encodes CASSPAQGPDTQYF.

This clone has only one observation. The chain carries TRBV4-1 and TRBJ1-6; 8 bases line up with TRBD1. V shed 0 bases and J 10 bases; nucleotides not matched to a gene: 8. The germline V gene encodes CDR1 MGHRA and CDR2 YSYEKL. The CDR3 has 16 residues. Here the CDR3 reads CASSQERGQGWSPLHF. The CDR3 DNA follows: TGCGCCAGCAGCCAAGAACGAGGACAGGGATGGTCACCCCTCCACTTT.

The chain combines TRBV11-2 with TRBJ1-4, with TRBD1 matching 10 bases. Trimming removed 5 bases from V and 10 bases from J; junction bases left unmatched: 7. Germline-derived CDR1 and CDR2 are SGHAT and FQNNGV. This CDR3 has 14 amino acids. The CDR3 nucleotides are TGTGCCAGCAGCCCCGGGACAGGGGCCCGAAAACTGTTTTTT. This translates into CASSPGTGARKLFF.

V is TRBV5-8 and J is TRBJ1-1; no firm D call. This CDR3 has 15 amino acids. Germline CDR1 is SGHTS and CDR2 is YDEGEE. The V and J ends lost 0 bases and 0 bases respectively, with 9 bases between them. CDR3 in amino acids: CASSLGHNMNTEAFF. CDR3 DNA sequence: TGTGCCAGCAGCTTGGGACACAACATGAACACTGAAGCTTTCTTT.

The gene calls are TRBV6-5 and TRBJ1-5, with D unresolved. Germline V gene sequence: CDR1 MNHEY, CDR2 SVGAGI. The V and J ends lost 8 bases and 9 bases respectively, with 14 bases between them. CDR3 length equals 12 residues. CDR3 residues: CASGQAGAPQHF. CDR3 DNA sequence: TGTGCCAGCGGTCAGGCGGGTGCGCCCCAGCATTTT.

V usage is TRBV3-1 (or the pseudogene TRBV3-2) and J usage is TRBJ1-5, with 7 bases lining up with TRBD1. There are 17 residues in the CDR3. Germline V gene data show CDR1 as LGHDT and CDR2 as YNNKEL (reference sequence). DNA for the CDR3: TGTGCTCTTCACCTGCCGACAGGGCCTACACGCAATCAGCCCCAGCATTTT. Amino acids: CALHLPTGPTRNQPQHF.